The clone carrying this T cell receptor (beta chain) was detected only once. These data come from a study of blood T cell repertoires in COVID-19. On the study more broadly: Whether acute or convalescent, the COVID-19 samples came from the United States, Italy and Spain.

Data came from immunoSEQ multiplex PCR; TCRdb stores just in-frame clones and leaves some out. Here the sample spans roughly 260,000 clones, around 87% being singletons. The V gene lost 3 bases and the J gene lost 0 bases, with 11 bases spanning the gap. Germline loops: CDR1 SNHLY, CDR2 FYNNEI. There are 16 residues in the CDR3. The chain uses TRBV2 and TRBJ1-4; D is unclear. This TCR was recovered from a woman in her forties or fifties with acute or convalescent COVID-19. The sequenced sample was peripheral blood. CDR3 DNA: TGTGCCAGCAGTGACCCGGACTTCCCAACTAATGAAAAACTGTTTTTT. Translating gives CASSDPDFPTNEKLFF.